These T cell receptor beta chains were read from a single sample in a study of T cell responses to AZD1222 COVID-19 vaccine. Sequencing was performed with immunoSEQ multiplex PCR; in TCRdb, only in-frame clones are kept and a portion is missing. In the table there are approximately 110,000 clones, over 85% of which are singletons. Specimen: peripheral blood, collected on day 0 of AZD1222 vaccination. The receptor source for this set is an adult in good health. Each CDR3 is given with its conserved first and last residue. D genes are given only for firm matches. The listing skips clone size in some rows; elsewhere it reads once, few, many or a size class.

V: TRBV18; J: TRBJ1-2; D: .; size: .; DNA: TGTGCCAGCTCACCTTCTCGGGGGATCATAGACTATGGCTACACCTTC; CDR3: CASSPSRGIIDYGYTF
V: TRBV6-2/TRBV6-3; J: TRBJ2-7; D: TRBD1; size: .; DNA: TGTGCCAGCAGTCTGGACAGGAGAGGCTACGAGCAGTACTTC; CDR3: CASSLDRRGYEQYF
V: TRBV3-1/TRBV3-2; J: TRBJ2-7; D: .; size: .; DNA: TGTGCCAGCAGCCAAGGGGTCGTAGTGTACTTC; CDR3: CASSQGVVVYF
V: TRBV20-1; J: TRBJ1-1; D: .; size: .; DNA: TGCAGTGCTAAAAGGACAGATGAAGCTTTCTTT; CDR3: CSAKRTDEAFF
V: TRBV5-1; J: TRBJ1-4; D: .; size: .; DNA: TGCGCCAGCAGCGTAATCCGTAATGAAAAACTGTTTTTT; CDR3: CASSVIRNEKLFF
V: TRBV3-1/TRBV3-2; J: TRBJ2-1; D: TRBD1; size: .; DNA: TGTGCCAGCAGCCAAGTTGAAGGTTACGACAGGGGGCACAATGAGCAGTTCTTC; CDR3: CASSQVEGYDRGHNEQFF
V: TRBV6-1; J: TRBJ1-4; D: TRBD1; size: few; DNA: TGTGCCAGCAGTGAGAACAGGGGGGGTGCAACTAATGAAAAACTGTTTTTT; CDR3: CASSENRGGATNEKLFF
V: TRBV7-9; J: TRBJ2-1; D: .; size: .; DNA: TGTGCCAGCAGCCAAAACAGGGACTGGTTGGACAATGAGCAGTTCTTC; CDR3: CASSQNRDWLDNEQFF
V: TRBV3-1/TRBV3-2; J: TRBJ1-1; D: .; size: .; DNA: TGTGCCAGCAGCCTAACAGATCAAGGGGCTGAAGCTTTCTTT; CDR3: CASSLTDQGAEAFF
V: TRBV5-4; J: TRBJ1-6; D: .; size: .; DNA: TGTGCCAGCAGCCTGGAGGGCAGGCACTCACCCCTCCACTTT; CDR3: CASSLEGRHSPLHF
V: TRBV7-9; J: TRBJ2-5; D: .; size: .; DNA: TGTGCCAGCAGCCGCGGGTGGGAAGAGACCCAGTACTTC; CDR3: CASSRGWEETQYF
V: TRBV15; J: TRBJ1-3; D: .; size: .; DNA: TGTGCCACCAGCAGAGATCTCGATCGCTCGCCCATATATTTT; CDR3: CATSRDLDRSPIYF
V: TRBV7-9; J: TRBJ2-3; D: TRBD1; size: .; DNA: TGTGCCAGCAGCCCGCCGGGACAGGGGACCTCCCATCTGTATTTT; CDR3: CASSPPGQGTSHLYF
V: TRBV15; J: TRBJ1-6; D: TRBD1; size: once; DNA: TGTGCCACCAGCCCCGACAGGGGAACATCACCCCTCCACTTT; CDR3: CATSPDRGTSPLHF
V: TRBV7-2; J: TRBJ2-1; D: TRBD2; size: .; DNA: TGTGCCAGCAGCTTCCGACTAGCGGGGGGGCTAAATGAGCAGTTCTTC; CDR3: CASSFRLAGGLNEQFF
V: TRBV12-3/TRBV12-4; J: TRBJ1-2; D: .; size: .; DNA: TGTGCCAGCAGTTTCCCTGGCAAGGAGGGCTACACCTTC; CDR3: CASSFPGKEGYTF
V: TRBV11-3; J: TRBJ1-1; D: .; size: .; DNA: TGTGCCAGCAGCCCCGACGGTTTGAACACTGAAGCTTTCTTT; CDR3: CASSPDGLNTEAFF
V: TRBV6-5; J: TRBJ2-7; D: TRBD2; size: .; DNA: TGTGCCAGCAGTCCCCGTCCGGGAGGCGGCTACGAGCAGTACTTC; CDR3: CASSPRPGGGYEQYF
V: TRBV6-1; J: TRBJ1-1; D: .; size: .; DNA: TGTGCCAGCAGTGAACAGGCAAAGAACACTGAAGCTTTCTTT; CDR3: CASSEQAKNTEAFF
V: TRBV6-1; J: TRBJ1-5; D: .; size: .; DNA: TGTGCCAGCAGTGACGGGAGGAGGAATCAGCCCCAGCATTTT; CDR3: CASSDGRRNQPQHF
V: TRBV10-3; J: TRBJ2-3; D: TRBD2; size: .; DNA: TGTGCCACCGCAGCGGGGGGGTACACAGATACGCAGTATTTT; CDR3: CATAAGGYTDTQYF
V: TRBV4-1; J: TRBJ1-3; D: .; size: .; DNA: TGCGCCAGCAGAGCCGAGTCACTCAGGGCTGGCCCTGGAAACACCATATATTTT; CDR3: CASRAESLRAGPGNTIYF
V: TRBV19; J: TRBJ1-1; D: .; size: .; DNA: TGTGCCAGTAGTCGTTCCGGGCTGGGCACTGAAGCTTTCTTT; CDR3: CASSRSGLGTEAFF
V: TRBV12-3/TRBV12-4; J: TRBJ1-1; D: .; size: .; DNA: TGTGCCAGCAGTTTAATGGAGACTGAAGCTTTCTTT; CDR3: CASSLMETEAFF
V: TRBV2; J: TRBJ1-1; D: .; size: .; DNA: TGTGCCAGCAATCAGGGCTGGAACACTGAAGCTTTCTTT; CDR3: CASNQGWNTEAFF
V: TRBV20-1; J: TRBJ2-7; D: .; size: .; DNA: TGCAGTGCCGACAGCTCCTACGAGCAGTACTTC; CDR3: CSADSSYEQYF
V: TRBV28; J: TRBJ1-1; D: .; size: .; DNA: TGTGCCAGCCATGAGGGAGGGATGAACACTGAAGCTTTCTTT; CDR3: CASHEGGMNTEAFF
V: TRBV9; J: TRBJ1-2; D: .; size: .; DNA: TGTGCCAGCAGCGTAGATAGGGGGGCGCGAGGCTACACCTTC; CDR3: CASSVDRGARGYTF
V: TRBV7-9; J: TRBJ2-3; D: TRBD1; size: .; DNA: TGTGCCAGCAGCGACCGGGACAGGGGCCCGGATACGCAGTATTTT; CDR3: CASSDRDRGPDTQYF
V: TRBV4-1; J: TRBJ2-7; D: .; size: .; DNA: TGCGCCAGCAGCCAATCTTGGGGGGCGGTCTACGAGCAGTACTTC; CDR3: CASSQSWGAVYEQYF
V: TRBV19; J: TRBJ1-2; D: .; size: .; DNA: TGTGCCAGTAGTACGGACGGGTTTGACTATGGCTACACCTTC; CDR3: CASSTDGFDYGYTF
V: TRBV6-5; J: TRBJ2-4; D: .; size: .; DNA: TGTGCCAGCAGACGAGGGGCCGGGGACATTCAGTACTTC; CDR3: CASRRGAGDIQYF
V: TRBV7-3; J: TRBJ2-1; D: TRBD2; size: .; DNA: TGTGCCAGCAGCCTGGGACTAGCGGGTCCCAACAATGAGCAGTTCTTC; CDR3: CASSLGLAGPNNEQFF
V: TRBV5-4; J: TRBJ1-1; D: .; size: .; DNA: TGTGCCAGCAGCTTGGAATTTGCGGGGGGACGGATGAACACTGAAGCTTTCTTT; CDR3: CASSLEFAGGRMNTEAFF
V: TRBV2; J: TRBJ1-6; D: TRBD1; size: .; DNA: TGTGCCAGCAGAGCTACCGGGACAGGGAAGTCACCCCTCCACTTT; CDR3: CASRATGTGKSPLHF
V: TRBV19; J: TRBJ2-5; D: .; size: .; DNA: TGTGCCAGTAGTATAGCCAGGGGGGCCGGGGAGACCCAGTACTTC; CDR3: CASSIARGAGETQYF
V: TRBV7-9; J: TRBJ2-7; D: TRBD1; size: .; DNA: TGTGCCATCGGAGCCGGGACAGGGAGCCACGAGCAGTACTTC; CDR3: CAIGAGTGSHEQYF
V: TRBV4-3; J: TRBJ2-5; D: .; size: .; DNA: TGCGCCAGCAGCCAAGAATATGGTAGCAGAGAGACCCAGTACTTC; CDR3: CASSQEYGSRETQYF
V: TRBV18; J: TRBJ2-1; D: TRBD2; size: once; DNA: TGTGCCAGCTCACCACCGACTAGCGGGGAACCTTACATCAATGAGCAGTTCTTC; CDR3: CASSPPTSGEPYINEQFF
V: TRBV6-2/TRBV6-3; J: TRBJ1-5; D: TRBD1; size: .; DNA: TGTGCCAGCAGTTTTACAGGGGAAAATCAGCCCCAGCATTTT; CDR3: CASSFTGENQPQHF
V: TRBV3-1/TRBV3-2; J: TRBJ2-2; D: .; size: .; DNA: TGTGCCAGCAGCCAAGAAGGACGGGAATACACCGGGGAGCTGTTTTTT; CDR3: CASSQEGREYTGELFF
V: TRBV6-4; J: TRBJ2-1; D: TRBD2; size: .; DNA: TGTGCCAGCAGTGACTCGAAGGGGGGCATGCGGGAGGGCCCCTCCAATGAGCAGTTCTTC; CDR3: CASSDSKGGMREGPSNEQFF